These T cell receptor beta chains were read from a single sample in a study of blood T cell repertoires in COVID-19. This table comes from immunoSEQ multiplex PCR, and its TCRdb copy is limited to in-frame clones, with some not included. There are roughly 200,000 clones in the sample; around 76% occur only once, and 8.5% to 10% lies in the top ten. Material: peripheral blood. These receptors all come from a woman between 45 and 65 years old with active or convalescent COVID-19. The CDR3 runs from the conserved cysteine through the conserved F or W. The D gene is left open where the match is weak. Some rows have no size entry. The others give once, few or many, or a class for an expanded clone.

clone size	D gene	J gene	V gene	CDR3 protein	CDR3 DNA
NA	TRBD2	TRBJ2-6	TRBV5-1	CASTVAGVASGANVLTF	TGCGCCAGTACCGTAGCGGGGGTAGCCTCTGGGGCCAACGTCCTGACTTTC
NA	NA	TRBJ1-2	TRBV30	CAWSQPVISSYTF	TGTGCCTGGAGTCAACCGGTGATATCTAGCTACACCTTC
NA	NA	TRBJ1-3	TRBV2	CASFIASAGNTIYF	TGTGCCAGCTTCATAGCCTCCGCTGGAAACACCATATATTTT
NA	TRBD2	TRBJ2-3	TRBV7-2	CASSPSGVSTDTQYF	TGTGCCAGCAGCCCTAGCGGGGTAAGCACAGATACGCAGTATTTT
NA	TRBD1	TRBJ1-5	TRBV7-2	CASSAQGGNQPQHF	TGTGCCAGCAGCGCGCAGGGGGGCAATCAGCCCCAGCATTTT
NA	TRBD1	TRBJ1-1	TRBV19	CASKPQGANTEAFF	TGTGCCAGTAAGCCACAGGGGGCGAACACTGAAGCTTTCTTT
NA	TRBD1	TRBJ1-2	TRBV4-3	CASSQEGTGGVRYGYTF	TGCGCCAGCAGCCAAGAAGGGACAGGGGGCGTTCGGTATGGCTACACCTTC
NA	TRBD2	TRBJ2-5	TRBV7-2	CASSQQPGLAGQETQYF	TGTGCCAGCAGCCAGCAGCCGGGACTAGCGGGGCAAGAGACCCAGTACTTC
few	TRBD1	TRBJ2-2	TRBV4-3	CASSQVKGAQTGELFF	TGCGCCAGCAGCCAAGTTAAGGGGGCACAAACCGGGGAGCTGTTTTTT
few	NA	TRBJ2-1	TRBV28	CASISDNEQFF	TGTGCCAGCATCTCGGACAATGAGCAGTTCTTC
NA	TRBD1	TRBJ2-5	TRBV6-1	CASSEQGEETQYF	TGTGCCAGCAGTGAACAGGGGGAAGAGACCCAGTACTTC
few	TRBD1	TRBJ1-2	TRBV6-5	CASSYGRTGNGYTF	TGTGCCAGCAGTTATGGGCGGACAGGGAATGGCTACACCTTC
once	NA	TRBJ1-4	TRBV19	CASGKTGYNEKLFF	TGTGCCAGTGGGAAGACAGGCTATAATGAAAAACTGTTTTTT
NA	TRBD2	TRBJ2-2	TRBV19	CASMRGGSTGELFF	TGTGCCAGTATGCGGGGGGGAAGCACCGGGGAGCTGTTTTTT
NA	NA	TRBJ2-1	TRBV30	CAWRNWNEQFF	TGTGCCTGGAGAAACTGGAATGAGCAGTTCTTC
NA	NA	TRBJ1-2	TRBV19	CASSAPNGNLGYTF	TGTGCCAGTAGTGCCCCCAACGGGAATCTTGGCTACACCTTC
NA	TRBD2	TRBJ2-1	TRBV13	CASSLSGGAGNEQFF	TGTGCCAGCAGCTTATCGGGGGGGGCCGGGAATGAGCAGTTCTTC
NA	TRBD1	TRBJ2-7	TRBV7-2	CASSPRTGMQYEQYF	TGTGCCAGCAGCCCCCGGACAGGAATGCAGTACGAGCAGTACTTC
few	TRBD2	TRBJ2-7	TRBV4-3	CASSQDLPSGGGDSYEQYF	TGCGCCAGCAGCCAAGATCTCCCTAGCGGGGGAGGGGACTCCTACGAGCAGTACTTC
few	NA	TRBJ1-2	TRBV7-8	CASSLTGDGYGYTF	TGTGCCAGCAGCTTAACGGGAGATGGCTATGGCTACACCTTC
NA	TRBD1	TRBJ1-1	TRBV28	CASSPYRGGTEAFF	TGTGCCAGCAGCCCTTACAGGGGTGGCACTGAAGCTTTCTTT
NA	NA	TRBJ1-2	TRBV28	CASSLRAKAGGYTF	TGTGCCAGCAGTTTGCGTGCAAAGGCAGGTGGCTACACCTTC
NA	TRBD1	TRBJ2-1	TRBV4-2	CASSQKGGDRTNEQFF	TGTGCCAGCAGCCAAAAAGGGGGCGACCGAACCAATGAGCAGTTCTTC
NA	NA	TRBJ2-2	TRBV7-9	CASSGSRGANTGELFF	TGTGCCAGCAGCGGATCCAGGGGGGCAAACACCGGGGAGCTGTTTTTT
NA	NA	TRBJ1-2	TRBV28	CASSSGGWSYTF	TGTGCCAGCAGTTCCGGCGGATGGAGCTACACCTTC
NA	TRBD1	TRBJ1-3	TRBV11-3	CASSPRTGAGNTIYF	TGTGCCAGCAGCCCACGGACAGGGGCTGGAAACACCATATATTTT
NA	TRBD2	TRBJ2-3	TRBV11-3	CASSSGTSGVRGDTQYF	TGTGCCAGCAGCTCTGGGACTAGCGGGGTTAGGGGAGATACGCAGTATTTT
few	NA	TRBJ1-2	TRBV6-4	CASSERAGNYGYTF	TGTGCCAGCAGTGAACGTGCGGGGAACTATGGCTACACCTTC
NA	TRBD1	TRBJ1-3	TRBV18	CASSPETGATGNTIYF	TGTGCCAGCTCACCAGAAACAGGGGCTACTGGAAACACCATATATTTT
NA	NA	TRBJ2-5	TRBV2	CASIVHLDQETQYF	TGTGCCAGCATAGTCCACTTGGACCAAGAGACCCAGTACTTC
NA	TRBD1	TRBJ1-5	TRBV2	CASRPGQGYQPQHF	TGTGCCAGCAGACCAGGACAGGGTTATCAGCCCCAGCATTTT
NA	NA	TRBJ2-3	TRBV15	CATSRTGTSTDTQYF	TGTGCCACCAGCAGGACAGGGACTAGCACAGATACGCAGTATTTT
few	NA	TRBJ2-5	TRBV2	CASSERRAGGETQYF	TGTGCCAGCAGTGAGAGGAGGGCAGGGGGAGAGACCCAGTACTTC
NA	NA	TRBJ1-1	TRBV3-1/TRBV3-2	CASSSPGQTEAFF	TGTGCCAGCAGCAGCCCAGGGCAAACTGAAGCTTTCTTT
few	TRBD2	TRBJ2-1	TRBV6-2/TRBV6-3	CASSPPTGGVSSDEQFF	TGTGCCAGCAGTCCCCCCACGGGAGGGGTGTCGAGCGATGAGCAGTTCTTC
NA	TRBD1	TRBJ2-7	TRBV9	CASSVGGGQASYEQYF	TGTGCCAGCAGCGTAGGAGGGGGACAGGCCTCCTACGAGCAGTACTTC
NA	NA	TRBJ2-7	TRBV6-5	CASRPTRIGEQYF	TGTGCCAGCAGACCTACTAGGATAGGCGAGCAGTACTTC
once	NA	TRBJ1-1	TRBV28	CASSPGGGGNTEAFF	TGTGCCAGCAGCCCCGGAGGAGGAGGGAACACTGAAGCTTTCTTT
NA	NA	TRBJ2-2	TRBV7-9	CASSLWQDTGELFF	TGTGCCAGCAGCTTATGGCAGGACACCGGGGAGCTGTTTTTT
NA	TRBD1	TRBJ2-3	TRBV5-5	CASSLGQGAGTDTQYF	TGTGCCAGCAGCTTGGGGCAGGGGGCCGGCACAGATACGCAGTATTTT
few	NA	TRBJ1-6	TRBV3-1/TRBV3-2	CASSQEFAGSSPLHF	TGTGCCAGCAGCCAAGAATTTGCGGGGAGCTCACCCCTCCACTTT
NA	NA	TRBJ1-1	TRBV6-2/TRBV6-3	CASSWGGSEAFF	TGTGCCAGCAGCTGGGGGGGGTCTGAAGCTTTCTTT
NA	NA	TRBJ1-1	TRBV28	CASSEGTEAFF	TGTGCCAGCAGTGAGGGCACTGAAGCTTTCTTT
NA	TRBD2	TRBJ2-3	TRBV3-1/TRBV3-2	CASSYGTSGGDTQYF	TGTGCCAGCAGCTACGGGACTAGCGGGGGAGATACGCAGTATTTT
NA	TRBD1	TRBJ1-2	TRBV19	CASTDRTPSTRGYTF	TGTGCCAGTACGGACAGGACTCCGTCTACTAGGGGCTACACCTTC
NA	NA	TRBJ2-7	TRBV5-1	CASSLDRLTYEQYF	TGCGCCAGCAGCTTGGACAGGTTAACCTACGAGCAGTACTTC
NA	NA	TRBJ1-1	TRBV6-4	CASRRDTIGGTEAFF	TGTGCCAGCAGACGGGACACCATAGGTGGTACTGAAGCTTTCTTT
NA	TRBD1	TRBJ2-3	TRBV7-9	CASSLQGGTDTQYF	TGTGCCAGCAGCTTACAGGGGGGCACAGATACGCAGTATTTT
NA	TRBD1	TRBJ1-5	TRBV19	CASSSKQGVRSTQHF	TGTGCCAGTAGTTCCAAACAGGGGGTGAGGTCAACCCAGCATTTT
NA	NA	TRBJ2-7	TRBV6-2/TRBV6-3	CASSYSIRQPTGNEQYF	TGTGCCAGCAGTTACTCGATCCGTCAACCCACAGGGAACGAGCAGTACTTC
NA	TRBD1	TRBJ1-2	TRBV19	CASRGTGPSYTF	TGTGCCAGTAGAGGGACAGGGCCGAGCTACACCTTC
NA	NA	TRBJ1-3	TRBV2	CASSATGRRTNTIYF	TGTGCCAGCAGCGCCACAGGGAGAAGAACGAACACCATATATTTT
few	TRBD1	TRBJ1-1	TRBV19	CASSIDTTGRVTFF	TGTGCCAGTAGTATAGACACGACAGGGCGGGTAACTTTCTTT